This TCR beta chain emerged from a study of T cell repertoires in cytomegalovirus infection. Study-level information: Public signatures in TCR beta pointed to CMV infection and matching HLA type.

Study-level findings and limits: Based on cumulative public TCR beta family frequency, carriers of CMV plus the relevant HLA were identified. What dominated the ex vivo response were HLA-C-restricted CMV-specific TCR beta clonotypes.

TCRdb called the reads again in MiXCR, with one record for every CDR3 protein. The sample holds 310,000 or so distinct CDR3 sequences, about a sixth seen once. A note on this clonotype: Its antigen is not identified.

Germline CDR1 is MNHEY and CDR2 is SVGEGT. This CDR3 has 15 residues. Trimming at V came to 6 bases and at J to 1 base, leaving 5 bases not matched to a gene. This clonotype was sampled from a human donor in good health (CMV status not recorded). Some clones in this sample may be carry-over from other donors' samples. This chain connects TRBV6-2 or TRBV6-3 to TRBJ2-2; 7 nucleotides agree with TRBD1. Sequencing was performed on PBMCs. CDR3 coding DNA: TGTGCCAGCAGAGGGGGCCAGGGGAACACCGGGGAGCTGTTTTTT. Translation gives CASRGGQGNTGELFF.